The source of this T cell receptor beta chain is a study of human T cells and chemical hapten exposure. For the study at large: Weekly diphenylcyclopropenone doses were given to patients' scalps across the roughly 25-week study. Notes on the study in general: Correlating positively with patch test score were the PT1 expanded TCR counts.

Trimming took 2 bases from V and 4 from J, leaving 9 bases between them. There are 13 residues in the CDR3. CDR1 and CDR2 (germline): MGHDK, SYGVNS. Time point in this sample: patch test 1, 2 weeks after DPC sensitization. Described treatment: therapeutic diphenylcyclopropenone sensitization with weekly scalp DPC. Notes on this clonotype: Its specificity is not known.

Per the original methods: TCRs per sample had a median of around 98,000 and ranged from about 23,224 to 750,000. A single record per CDR3 protein comes from TCRdb applying MiXCR to the RACE reads. The V and J calls follow TCRdb's processing rather than the paper's. The sample holds more than 65,000 distinct CDR3 sequences, 10% seen once. Specimen: whole blood, collected in connection with sensitization to the hapten diphenylcyclopropenone (DPC). This clonotype originated in a woman between 45 and 65 years old with alopecia areata. Some clones in this sample may be carry-over from other donors' samples. The V and J genes are TRBV25-1 and TRBJ2-7; D not resolved. The CDR3 spells CASSERTEYEQYF. In DNA, the CDR3 is TGTGCCAGCAGTGAAAGGACCGAATACGAGCAGTACTTC.